The rows below give T cell receptor beta chains drawn from one sample of a study of T cell repertoires in cytomegalovirus infection. TCRdb reanalysed the reads using MiXCR and keeps one entry per CDR3 protein. The table includes 830,000 or so distinct CDR3 sequences, 30% to 35% detected once. These receptors lack a known antigen. The specimen comprised cultured CD8+ T cells from PBMCs, sampled from culture after CMV antigen stimulation. These receptors originate from a human donor in good health (CMV status not recorded). Some clones in this sample may be carry-over from other donors' samples. Both conserved end residues are part of each CDR3. A D gene is named only where the DNA matches it firmly. Size is stated for part of the rows, as once, few or many counts, or as a class when the clone is expanded.

>NA|TRBJ2-3|NA|TRBV28
TGTGCCAGCAGTCGGCCCCTTATTAGCCGTGGGGGCACAGATACGCAGTATTTT
CASSRPLISRGGTDTQYF
>NA|TRBJ1-1|NA|TRBV6-1
TGTGCCCTCGGACTGAGCACTGAAGCTTTCTTT
CALGLSTEAFF
>NA|TRBJ2-2|NA|TRBV7-6
TGTGCCAGCAGCTCCGACTGGGGCGGGGAGCTGTTTTTT
CASSSDWGGELFF
>NA|TRBJ2-1|few|TRBV5-5
TGTGCCAGCAGCCTGCTAGCGCTAAGCTCCTACAATGAGCAGTTCTTC
CASSLLALSSYNEQFF
>NA|TRBJ1-2|few|TRBV6-1
TGTGCCACCCCCGGCGAAAGCTATGGCTACACCTTC
CATPGESYGYTF
>TRBD1|TRBJ1-2|many|TRBV7-8
TGTGCCAGCAGCTTTCTCAAGGACAGGGAAAACTATGGCTACACCTTC
CASSFLKDRENYGYTF
>NA|TRBJ2-1|NA|TRBV19
TGTGTCAGCCTAGGACAGGGAGGTCGAGCGGGGGGTTTCAATGAGCAGTTCTTC
CVSLGQGGRAGGFNEQFF
>NA|TRBJ1-5|NA|TRBV12-3/TRBV12-4
TGTGCCAGCAGTTTAGGGAGGGGAGAGCATCAGCCCCAGCATTTT
CASSLGRGEHQPQHF
>NA|TRBJ2-6|many|TRBV7-6
TGTGCCAGCAGCCCTGGACAGCGAACAGTCGCTGGGGCCAACGTCCTGACTTTC
CASSPGQRTVAGANVLTF
>NA|TRBJ1-5|NA|TRBV7-8
TGTGCCAGCAGCCCCCATTCGGTGTCCGGCAATCAGCCCCAGCATTTT
CASSPHSVSGNQPQHF
>TRBD1|TRBJ2-1|NA|TRBV27
TGTGCCAGCAGTTCAGGACAGGTGTACGGCAATGAGCAGTTCTTC
CASSSGQVYGNEQFF
>NA|TRBJ1-6|NA|TRBV12-3/TRBV12-4
TGTGCCAGCAGTTTCCGGTCTGGCGAGAGCTCCTATAATTCACCCCTCCACTTT
CASSFRSGESSYNSPLHF
>NA|TRBJ2-7|few|TRBV27
TGTGCCAGCCCCAAGTGGCACAACAGGAGCTCCTACGAGCAGTACTTC
CASPKWHNRSSYEQYF
>NA|TRBJ2-2|NA|TRBV5-6
TGTGCCAGCACGGCAGCGAACACCGGGGAGCTGTTTTTT
CASTAANTGELFF
>TRBD2|TRBJ2-1|NA|TRBV29-1
TGCAGCGCACCGGGACTAGCGCTCAATGAGCAGTTCTTC
CSAPGLALNEQFF
>NA|TRBJ2-1|many|TRBV7-9
TGTGCCAGCAGCCCCACCATCTACGATGAGCAGTTCTTC
CASSPTIYDEQFF
>NA|TRBJ2-3|NA|TRBV7-7
TGTGCTAGCAGCTTATTGACAACTAGCACAGATACGCAGTATTTT
CASSLLTTSTDTQYF
>NA|TRBJ1-6|NA|TRBV20-1
TGCAGTGCTAGTTCGCTGGGAGGCCGGGACACAGACTATAATTCACCCCTCCACTTT
CSASSLGGRDTDYNSPLHF
>TRBD1|TRBJ1-2|NA|TRBV10-3
TGTGCCATCAGTGAGTCGACTTTGGTGACAGGGGATGATGGCTACACCTTC
CAISESTLVTGDDGYTF
>TRBD1|TRBJ2-6|many|TRBV7-8
TGTGCCAGCAGCCTACCGGACAGGGGGCTTTCTGGGGCCAACGTCCTGACTTTC
CASSLPDRGLSGANVLTF
>TRBD1|TRBJ1-4|NA|TRBV19
TGTGCCAGTAGTAAAACAGGGGCGGCTAATGAAAAACTGTTTTTT
CASSKTGAANEKLFF
>NA|TRBJ1-5|NA|TRBV10-3
TGTGCCATCAGTGACCAGGTGACAGCTAGCAATCAGCCCCAGCATTTT
CAISDQVTASNQPQHF
>NA|TRBJ1-3|NA|TRBV6-2/TRBV6-3
TGTGCCACCTATGACAGACCGACTGGAAACACCATATATTTT
CATYDRPTGNTIYF
>NA|TRBJ2-5|once|TRBV27
TGTGCCAGCAGTTTCGGCAGGCTACACGAGACCCCGTACTTC
CASSFGRLHETPYF
>NA|TRBJ1-1|NA|TRBV27
TGTGCCAGCAGTTTATCCGGGCAGGGACCGGACACTGAAGCTTTCTTT
CASSLSGQGPDTEAFF
>TRBD1|TRBJ1-2|NA|TRBV6-1
TGTGCCAGCAGCGCGACAGGGTTTGGCTACACCTTC
CASSATGFGYTF
>TRBD1|TRBJ2-2|NA|TRBV10-3
TGTGCCAAGTCACAGGGGAAGGACACCGGGGAGCTGTTTTTT
CAKSQGKDTGELFF
>NA|TRBJ1-2|NA|TRBV25-1
TGTGCCAGCAGTGACTACACCGGGACGGACCCCAGTGGCTACACCTTC
CASSDYTGTDPSGYTF
>NA|TRBJ2-2|few|TRBV19
TGTGCCAGTAGTATGGGCTCATCACAGGGGAACACCGGGGAGCTGTTTTTT
CASSMGSSQGNTGELFF
>NA|TRBJ2-1|few|TRBV24-1
TGTGCCACCTCGTGGCGGAATGAGCAGTTCTTC
CATSWRNEQFF
>NA|TRBJ2-5|NA|TRBV6-5
TGTGCCAGCAGACTTGGACAGCAAGAGACCCAGTACTTC
CASRLGQQETQYF
>TRBD1|TRBJ2-1|NA|TRBV5-5
TGTGCCAGCGAGGCTCCGACAGGGCCCTACAATGAGCAGTTCTTC
CASEAPTGPYNEQFF
>TRBD1|TRBJ1-1|few|TRBV10-3
TGTGCCACCCTGGACAGGGCGACTGAAGCTTTCTTT
CATLDRATEAFF
>NA|TRBJ2-5|NA|TRBV11-2
TGTGCCAGCAGCACCGCCGGGCTCCTGGAGACCCAGTACTTC
CASSTAGLLETQYF
>NA|TRBJ1-2|NA|TRBV27
TGTGCCAGCAGTCCTTCCCGGACGGCACGGGGGTTTCTACACACCTTC
CASSPSRTARGFLHTF
>TRBD1|TRBJ2-1|NA|TRBV12-3/TRBV12-4
TGTGCCAGCAGTTCGACCTCGGGACAGGACTCCTACAATGAGCAGTTCTTC
CASSSTSGQDSYNEQFF
>TRBD2|TRBJ2-3|NA|TRBV7-3
TGTGCCAGCAGCTCCCCGCTAGCGGGGGGGCCGGACACAGATACGCAGTATTTT
CASSSPLAGGPDTDTQYF
>TRBD1|TRBJ2-3|few|TRBV2
TGTGCCAGCAGTTTAAGGGAGACAGGGGTCACAGATACGCAGTATTTT
CASSLRETGVTDTQYF
>TRBD1|TRBJ2-1|few|TRBV7-6
TGTGCCAGCAGCCAGGGGGTTCTACCCTACAATGAGCAGTTCTTC
CASSQGVLPYNEQFF
>NA|TRBJ2-1|few|TRBV4-1
TGCGCCAGCAGCCAGGGGGCCGCCAGCTCCTACAATGAGCAGTTCTTC
CASSQGAASSYNEQFF
>TRBD2|TRBJ2-7|few|TRBV12-3/TRBV12-4
TGTGCCAGCAGCGGGGGGTTTTACGAGCAGTACTTC
CASSGGFYEQYF
>NA|TRBJ1-4|few|TRBV27
TGTGCCAGCAGTTTAGGCACAGGGTGGACTAATGAAAAACTGTTTTTT
CASSLGTGWTNEKLFF
>NA|TRBJ2-5|many|TRBV12-3/TRBV12-4
TGTGCCAGCAGTTTCCGGGGCAAAGAGACCCAGTACTTC
CASSFRGKETQYF
>NA|TRBJ2-7|NA|TRBV7-4
TGTGCCAGCAGCTTGGGGCAGTACCCCTCCGAGCAGTACTTC
CASSLGQYPSEQYF
>TRBD2|TRBJ2-1|NA|TRBV5-1
TGCGCCAGCAGCTTGCCGGGAGGGCCAAGCTCCTACAATGAGCAGTTCTTC
CASSLPGGPSSYNEQFF
>NA|TRBJ2-1|NA|TRBV6-2/TRBV6-3
TGTGCCAGCGGGGCAGCTTACAATGAGCAGTTCTTC
CASGAAYNEQFF
>TRBD1|TRBJ1-3|NA|TRBV5-6
TGTGCCAGCAGCTTGGGGGTAAGGGACAGCCAAAACACCATATATTTT
CASSLGVRDSQNTIYF
>NA|TRBJ2-2|few|TRBV2
TGTGCCAGCACCCCTAAGCCAGGGACCGGGGAGCTGTTTTTT
CASTPKPGTGELFF
>NA|TRBJ1-6|NA|TRBV7-9
TGTGCCAGCAGCTTAGGGGACGCCCAATTTTCACCCCTCCACTTT
CASSLGDAQFSPLHF
>NA|TRBJ2-3|few|TRBV12-3/TRBV12-4
TGTGCCAGCAGTTTAACGGGAAATACGCAGTATTTT
CASSLTGNTQYF
>NA|TRBJ2-5|few|TRBV5-6
TGTGCCAGCAGCTTGGGACTAGACCAAGAGACCCAGTACTTC
CASSLGLDQETQYF